There are a few counts of the clone carrying this T cell receptor (beta chain). The antigen is unknown. This entry belongs to a study of cytomegalovirus exposure and HLA in healthy donors. The primer mix had 60 Vbeta and 13 Jbeta primers. Sequencing used immunoSEQ multiplex PCR; TCRdb keeps in-frame clones, though not all of them. The sample carries about 140,000 clones, around a tenth recorded once. This CDR3 is 14 amino acids long. V shed 6 bases, J shed 3 bases, and the junction held 3 bases outside the gene matches. Study-level findings and limits: The authors later found most CMV-associated TCR beta chains appeared HLA-restricted. V- and J-gene trimming of TCR beta was linked (in a later analysis) to a missense DCLRE1C variant. Reported performance of the classifier showed diagnosis of cytomegalovirus status with high specificity and sensitivity. Previously analyzed data showed that most TCR beta V segments were productive at a frequency of about 87% or about 30%.

This sequence joins TRBV23-1 and TRBJ2-2, with 8 bases identical to TRBD1. Being an ORF, TRBV23-1 has a function that is uncertain. The sample was PBMCs. This TCR was sampled from a male donor in good health and CMV-seronegative. The CDR3 loop is CASSYRGDTGELFF. The CDR3 DNA reads as TGCGCCAGCAGCTACAGGGGGGACACCGGGGAGCTGTTTTTT.